Below, 13 T cell receptor beta chains from the same sample are listed, as sequenced in a study of cytomegalovirus exposure and HLA in healthy donors. The PCR employed 60 Vbeta primers together with 13 Jbeta primers. Profiling relied on immunoSEQ multiplex PCR, and the TCRdb table lists in-frame clones only, not all of them. Of about 190,000 clones in the sample, roughly four fifths were seen once. Sequencing used PBMCs. These receptors were collected from a young woman in good health and CMV-seropositive.

This chain links TRBV5-1 with TRBJ2-5; D ambiguous. The CDR3 sequence is 13 residues long. Germline V gives CDR1 SGHRS, CDR2 YFSETQ. Trimming cost V 2 bases and J 2 bases, with 7 bases left between them. The CDR3 is CASSFLYQETQYF. The CDR3 nucleotides are TGCGCCAGCAGCTTCCTTTATCAAGAGACCCAGTACTTC.

The chain combines TRBV2 with TRBJ1-1; possible D gene TRBD1, 6 bases. The CDR3 loop spans 14 amino acids. V was cut by 8 bases and J by 2 bases, with 15 bases left in between. The germline V gene has CDR1 SNHLY and CDR2 FYNNEI. The DNA of the CDR3 is TGTGCCAGCGGGATCAGGGGCGTAAACACTGAAGCTTTCTTT. Amino acid sequence: CASGIRGVNTEAFF.

Comments on this clone: One junction end does not reproduce the germline sequence, and a read error may be involved. Other DNA sequences in this specimen translate into the identical CDR3. The J gene is TRBJ1-1, the V gene TRBV7-9, with D possibly being TRBD1 (6 bases). CDR1 and CDR2 (germline): SEHNR, FQNEAQ (reference sequence). This CDR3 contains 12 residues. The CDR3 nucleotides read TGTGCCAGCAGCCCAGGGGCTTCTGAAGCCTTCTTT. Protein product: CASSPGASEAFF. Supplemented by reference TRBV7-9 and TRBJ1-1, the full variable domain reads DTGVSQNPRHKITKRGQNVTFRCDPISEHNRLYWYRQTLGQGPEFLTYFQNEAQLEKSRLLSDRFSAERPKGSFSTLEIQRTEQGDSAMYLCASSPGASEAFFGQGTRLTVV.

This clone was observed a few times. The rearrangement uses TRBV7-9 and TRBJ2-5; TRBD2 is a possible D gene (5 bases). V was cut by 6 bases and J by 0 bases, with 17 bases left in between. CDR3 length: 16 residues. Germline V CDR1 and CDR2: SEHNR, FQNEAQ (reference sequence). The CDR3 is CASRHDTLGYQETQYF. CDR3 nucleotides: TGTGCCAGCAGACATGACACACTAGGTTACCAAGAGACCCAGTACTTC.

This sequence joins TRBV5-1 and TRBJ2-1; 10 nucleotides line up with TRBD2. CDR1 and CDR2 from the germline V gene are SGHRS and YFSETQ. CDR3 length: 14 residues. Trimming at V came to 1 base and at J to 9 bases, leaving 4 bases not matched to a gene. CDR3 sequence: CASSLSGRASEQFF. The DNA for the CDR3 is TGCGCCAGCAGCTTGAGCGGGAGGGCCAGTGAGCAGTTCTTC. The full variable domain, in which reference TRBV5-1 and TRBJ2-1 provide the parts outside the CDR3, is KAGVTQTPRYLIKTRGQQVTLSCSPISGHRSVSWYQQTPGQGLQFLFEYFSETQRNKGNFPGRFSGRQFSNSRSEMNVSTLELGDSALYLCASSLSGRASEQFFGPGTRLTVL.

The chain employs TRBV19 and TRBJ2-1; D may be TRBD2 (5 bases). Trimming removed 4 bases at V and 4 bases at J, with 11 bases between. The germline CDR1 and CDR2 sequences are LNHDA and SQIVND (reference sequence). The CDR3 consists of 14 residues. CDR3 DNA: TGTGCCAGTAGTACTGTCGAGGGATACAATGAGCAGTTCTTC. Translating it yields CASSTVEGYNEQFF. The entire variable domain, with the rest obtained from reference TRBV19 and TRBJ2-1, is as follows: DGGITQSPKYLFRKEGQNVTLSCEQNLNHDAMYWYRQDPGQGLRLIYYSQIVNDFQKGDIAEGYSVSREKKESFPLTVTSAQKNPTAFYLCASSTVEGYNEQFFGPGTRLTVL.

The rearrangement joins TRBV5-8 to TRBJ1-1; 10 nucleotides line up with TRBD1. The CDR3 covers 14 residues. J lost 7 bases, V lost 2 bases, and 5 bases had no gene match. Germline loops: CDR1 SGHTS, CDR2 YDEGEE. The CDR3 reads CASSFGTGVIEAFF. CDR3 in DNA: TGTGCCAGCAGCTTCGGGACAGGGGTTATTGAAGCTTTCTTT.

The sample holds a few counts of this clone. This chain uses TRBV29-1 with TRBJ2-1; 7 bases fit TRBD1. V lost 6 bases to trimming and J lost 2 bases; unmatched junction nucleotides: 7. CDR3 length: 14 residues. The germline V gene encodes CDR1 SQVTM and CDR2 ANQGSEA. This CDR3 reads CSVEQGFPYNEQFF. The CDR3 region has the DNA TGCAGCGTGGAACAGGGGTTCCCCTACAATGAGCAGTTCTTC.

This clone occurred a few times. The chain couples TRBV2 to TRBJ1-2; D is perhaps TRBD1 (5 bases). Germline CDR1 is SNHLY and CDR2 is FYNNEI. This CDR3 spans 13 amino acids. V lost 8 bases and J 6 bases, leaving 16 bases between the germline ends. The CDR3 DNA reads as TGTGCCAGCGGCGCCCGGGGGGTTAATGGCTACACCTTC. Translation: CASGARGVNGYTF.

Turning to this clone: Sequence at one end of the junction differs from germline and may be a read error. The chain is built from TRBV2 and TRBJ2-1; 9 bases align to TRBD2. The CDR3 contains 18 residues. CDR1 and CDR2 from the germline V gene are SNHLY and FYNNEI. The CDR3 DNA reads as TGTGCCAGCAGTGAGGCCGCCAGAGGACTAGCGACCTACCATGAGCAGTTCTTC. Protein: CASSEAARGLATYHEQFF.

The chain carries TRBV10-3 and TRBJ2-5; the D gene is possibly TRBD1 (6 bases). Germline CDR1 ENHRY, CDR2 SYGVKD. Trimming removed 3 bases at V and 2 bases at J, with 19 bases between. This CDR3 is built from 17 residues. The CDR3, as DNA: TGTGCCATCAGTGACCCAAGCCTTGGGACAATTCAAGAGACCCAGTACTTC. Its translation: CAISDPSLGTIQETQYF.

The rearrangement uses TRBV5-1 and TRBJ2-2, with D possibly matching TRBD2 (6 bases). CDR3 size: 14 residues. Germline CDR1 is SGHRS and CDR2 is YFSETQ. V was cut by 0 bases and J by 7 bases, with 10 bases left in between. CDR3 protein: CASSLAGGDGELFF. The CDR3 bases are TGCGCCAGCAGCTTGGCCGGGGGTGACGGGGAGCTGTTTTTT.

CDR3 protein: CASGGDSSYEQYF. DNA of the CDR3: TGTGCCAGCGGTGGGGACAGCTCCTACGAGCAGTACTTC. The rearrangement links TRBV6-4 to TRBJ2-7, with 7 bases that match TRBD1. Trimming at V came to 8 bases and at J to 0 bases, leaving 4 bases not matched to a gene. The CDR3 has 13 amino acids. From germline, CDR1 is MRHNA and CDR2 SNTAGT.